Following are 31 T cell receptor beta chains from one sample sequenced in a study of blood T cell repertoires in COVID-19. Data came from immunoSEQ multiplex PCR; TCRdb stores just in-frame clones and leaves some out. The table lists under 300,000 clones, more than 75% of them singletons. Sequencing input: peripheral blood. These receptor sequences come from a man aged 80 or over with acute or convalescent COVID-19.

The rearrangement links TRBV12-3 or TRBV12-4 to TRBJ1-1; 7 bases are a match to TRBD1. The CDR3 loop spans 12 amino acids. J was trimmed by 6 bases and V by 4 bases; bases with no gene match: 2. The CDR3 region has the DNA TGTGCCAGCAGTTGGGACAGCGCTGAAGCTTTCTTT. Translated: CASSWDSAEAFF.

The chain is built from TRBV21-1 and TRBJ2-7; TRBD1, as called in the table, went unchecked against the DNA. TRBV21-1 is described as a pseudogene. This CDR3 has 13 amino acids. The CDR3 DNA reads as TGTGCCAGCAGTCCGGGACAGGGCTCTCAGCAGTACTTC. The encoded protein is CASSPGQGSQQYF.

This clone came up once. The chain couples TRBV14 to TRBJ2-1, with D possibly matching TRBD1 (6 bases). Germline assignment: CDR1 SGHDN and CDR2 FVKESK. This CDR3 spans 14 amino acids. The V gene lost 5 bases and the J gene lost 4 bases, with 12 bases spanning the gap. CDR3 sequence reads: CASSKDSLYNEQFF. In DNA, the CDR3 is TGTGCCAGCAGCAAGGACAGCCTATACAATGAGCAGTTCTTC.

J is TRBJ2-7 and V is TRBV4-1; D is unresolved. The CDR3 runs 13 residues. V lost 4 bases to trimming and J lost 4 bases, with 11 bases between them. CDR1 and CDR2 (germline): MGHRA, YSYEKL. This chain's CDR3 is CASSLTPVYEQYF. Here the CDR3 DNA reads TGCGCCAGCAGCCTAACGCCGGTATACGAGCAGTACTTC.

The CDR3 DNA is TGTGCCTCGTCCCTTGGACAGTGGAATTCACCCCTCCACTTT. Amino acids: CASSLGQWNSPLHF. The chain recombines TRBV10-3 with TRBJ1-6; D possibly corresponds to TRBD1 (6 bases). Germline CDR1 is ENHRY and CDR2 is SYGVKD. The CDR3 runs 14 residues. Trimming pared 11 bases from V and 7 bases from J, leaving 18 bases between.

CDR3: CATSRGDRDLAEAFF. The CDR3 DNA follows: TGTGCCACCAGCAGAGGAGACAGGGATTTGGCTGAAGCTTTCTTT. The V and J genes are TRBV15 and TRBJ1-1, with TRBD1 matching over 7 bases. J gave up 6 bases and V 1 base, and 8 bases lay outside the gene matches. Per germline, CDR1 LNHNV and CDR2 YYDKDF (reference sequence). This CDR3 region has 15 residues.

V is TRBV28 and J is TRBJ2-7; D not resolved. The germline V and J ends were trimmed by 5 bases and 5 bases, with 10 bases remaining between them. Germline V CDR1 and CDR2: MDHEN, SYDVKM. The CDR3 covers 12 residues. CDR3: CASSPRVDEQYF. As DNA, the CDR3 is TGTGCCAGCAGTCCCCGGGTTGACGAGCAGTACTTC.

The chain uses TRBV29-1 and TRBJ2-1; D perhaps matches TRBD2 (7 bases). CDR3 length: 15 residues. Germline loops: CDR1 SQVTM, CDR2 ANQGSEA. V dropped 4 bases and J dropped 3 bases, with 16 bases sitting between them. CDR3 loop: CSVGKGGSGYNEQFF. CDR3 in DNA: TGCAGCGTTGGGAAGGGGGGGTCGGGCTACAATGAGCAGTTCTTC.

The J gene is TRBJ2-4, the V gene TRBV5-1, with 10 bases fitting TRBD2. Germline CDR1 and CDR2: SGHRS and YFSETQ. CDR3 length: 14 amino acids. V shed 3 bases and J 5 bases; nucleotides not matched to a gene: 2. CDR3 residues: CASSSLAGENIQYF. The CDR3 DNA reads TGCGCCAGCAGCTCCCTAGCGGGGGAAAACATTCAGTACTTC.

The J gene is TRBJ1-2, the V gene TRBV21-1. TRBV21-1 is shown as a pseudogene. This CDR3 region has 15 residues. CDR3 sequence: CASSKGRRSNYGYTF. CDR3 bases: TGTGCCAGCAGCAAAGGCCGGAGATCCAACTATGGCTACACCTTC.

J is TRBJ2-2 and V is TRBV19, with 16 bases matching TRBD2. Germline lookup yields CDR1 LNHDA and CDR2 SQIVND (reference sequence). V lost 6 bases, J lost 7 bases, and 11 bases stayed unmatched. This CDR3 comprises 18 residues. DNA for the CDR3: TGTGCCAGTAGCGGACCGGGACTAGCGGGAGGGCCGATCGGGGAGCTGTTTTTT. Amino acids: CASSGPGLAGGPIGELFF.

This clone was observed once. The CDR3 DNA follows: TGTGCCAGCAGCTTATTGGGACTAGCGCCATATCAGCAGTTCTTC. The encoded protein is CASSLLGLAPYQQFF. The chain links TRBV7-2 to TRBJ2-1, with TRBD2 matching 10 bases. CDR1 is SGHTA, CDR2 FQGNSA, per germline. This CDR3 is built from 15 residues. The ends lost 2 bases at V and 11 bases at J; junction bases unmatched: 9.

The chain employs TRBV6-5 and TRBJ1-1; TRBD1 might be the D (6 bases). Germline loops: CDR1 MNHEY, CDR2 SVGAGI. Trimming cost V 1 base and J 2 bases, with 8 bases left between them. CDR3 size: 14 residues. CDR3 region: CASSYWTDNTEAFF. As DNA, the CDR3 is TGTGCCAGCAGTTACTGGACAGATAACACTGAAGCTTTCTTT.

This chain joins TRBV7-2 and TRBJ2-7; D might be TRBD1 (6 bases). Germline CDR1 is SGHTA and CDR2 is FQGNSA. The CDR3 is made up of 13 amino acids. V was cut by 8 bases and J by 2 bases, with 13 bases left in between. The chain's CDR3 is CASQRTATYEQYF. CDR3 DNA: TGTGCCAGCCAGAGGACAGCAACCTACGAGCAGTACTTC.

The J gene is TRBJ1-5, the V gene TRBV3-1 (or the pseudogene TRBV3-2); D is unresolved. Trimming took off 0 bases at V and 7 bases at J, with 13 bases between the two ends. The CDR3 extends over 15 amino acids. CDR1 is LGHDT and CDR2 is YNNKEL in the germline V gene (reference sequence). CDR3: CASSQESGERQPQHF. CDR3 sequence (DNA): TGTGCCAGCAGCCAAGAGTCCGGAGAGAGGCAGCCCCAGCATTTT.

This clone came up once. The V gene is TRBV6-5, the J gene TRBJ1-2; D gene uncertain. The germline gives CDR1 MNHEY, CDR2 SVGAGI. V gave up 0 bases and J gave up 1 base, with 12 bases separating them. CDR3 length: 16 amino acids. The CDR3 DNA sequence: TGTGCCAGCAGTTACTCCCGAGGATCTGTTAACTATGGCTACACCTTC. It specifies CASSYSRGSVNYGYTF.

The table lists this clone with a count of one. This chain links TRBV7-2 with TRBJ1-2; possible D gene TRBD1, 5 bases. The CDR3 is 15 residues long. The V gene lost 1 base and the J gene lost 2 bases, with 11 bases spanning the gap. In germline, CDR1 is SGHTA, CDR2 FQGNSA. The CDR3 is CASSLEAGINYGYTF. CDR3 bases: TGTGCCAGCAGCTTAGAAGCAGGGATCAACTATGGCTACACCTTC.

The chain uses TRBV5-1 and TRBJ2-1, with TRBD2 as a possible D gene (5 bases). Per germline, CDR1 SGHRS and CDR2 YFSETQ. V was trimmed by 0 bases and J by 3 bases, leaving 7 bases between them. This CDR3 has 14 residues. As DNA, the CDR3 is TGCGCCAGCAGCTTGGGGGGAGACTACAATGAGCAGTTCTTC. Translating gives CASSLGGDYNEQFF.

The chain links TRBV24-1 to TRBJ1-3; the D is unclear. The CDR3 is 16 amino acids. The V and J ends lost 4 bases and 0 bases respectively, with 12 bases between them. CDR1 and CDR2 (germline): KGHDR, SFDVKD. The DNA for the CDR3 is TGTGCCACCAGTGAAACAACACCGTTCTCTGGAAACACCATATATTTT. Protein sequence: CATSETTPFSGNTIYF.

This chain joins TRBV18 and TRBJ2-3; 9 nucleotides line up with TRBD1. The CDR3 length is 15 residues. The trim removed 1 base at V and 2 bases at J, leaving 1 base unmatched. Germline V CDR1 and CDR2: KGHSH, LQKENI. CDR3 sequence (DNA): TGTGCCAGCTCACCACAACAGGGGGCCACAGATACGCAGTATTTT. This encodes CASSPQQGATDTQYF.

J is TRBJ1-4 and V is TRBV5-1, with D possibly matching TRBD1 (5 bases). The CDR3 is made up of 16 amino acids. Germline CDR1 SGHRS, CDR2 YFSETQ. The V end was cut by 0 bases, the J end by 7 bases, with 16 bases between. The CDR3 sequence is CASSLAAQHRGEKLFF. Here the CDR3 DNA reads TGCGCCAGCAGCTTGGCCGCGCAGCATAGGGGTGAAAAACTGTTTTTT. Variable domain in full (rest from reference TRBV5-1 and TRBJ1-4): KAGVTQTPRYLIKTRGQQVTLSCSPISGHRSVSWYQQTPGQGLQFLFEYFSETQRNKGNFPGRFSGRQFSNSRSEMNVSTLELGDSALYLCASSLAAQHRGEKLFFGSGTQLSVL.

The CDR3: CASGPTGSYNEQFF. The CDR3 DNA is TGTGCCAGCGGTCCTACAGGCTCCTACAATGAGCAGTTCTTC. V gene TRBV7-3 combines with J gene TRBJ2-1; D perhaps matches TRBD1 (5 bases). The CDR3 is made up of 14 amino acids. V was pared by 8 bases and J by 0 bases, with 11 bases between. The germline gives CDR1 SGHTA, CDR2 FQGTGA.

This chain links TRBV7-2 with TRBJ2-7; 13 bases align to TRBD2. Germline V gene sequence: CDR1 SGHTA, CDR2 FQGNSA. The trim removed 2 bases at V and 5 bases at J, leaving 12 bases unmatched. The CDR3 totals 18 residues. The CDR3: CASSLFTVTGLAGDEQYF. The CDR3 region has the DNA TGTGCCAGCAGCTTATTCACGGTAACCGGACTAGCGGGAGACGAGCAGTACTTC.

In regard to this clone: The same CDR3 also results from other DNA sequences found in this sample. The rearrangement links TRBV6-5 to TRBJ2-7, with a possible D match to TRBD1 (5 bases). The V and J ends lost 6 bases and 3 bases respectively, with 9 bases between them. The germline V gene has CDR1 MNHEY and CDR2 SVGAGI. This CDR3 is built from 12 residues. The CDR3 spells CASSRDSYEQYF. CDR3 coding DNA: TGTGCCAGCAGCCGCGACAGCTACGAGCAGTACTTC.

J is TRBJ1-2 and V is TRBV4-1; 8 bases are a match to TRBD1. V lost 1 base and J lost 2; bases outside the gene matches: 0. Germline loops: CDR1 MGHRA, CDR2 YSYEKL. The CDR3 runs 14 residues. In nucleotides, the CDR3 is TGCGCCAGCAGCCAAGGGACAGGGAACTATGGCTACACCTTC. Translation: CASSQGTGNYGYTF.

The chain recombines TRBV7-2 with TRBJ1-1, with D unclear. The CDR3 is 16 residues long. Deletions cut 5 bases from V and 4 bases from J, with 20 bases between. Germline V lookup: CDR1 SGHTA, CDR2 FQGNSA. Written as DNA, the CDR3 is TGTGCCAGCAGCCCCCTTACCGCGGGTCGGAGCACTGAAGCTTTCTTT. Encoded protein: CASSPLTAGRSTEAFF.

V is TRBV7-9 and J is TRBJ1-6; 9 bases agree with TRBD1. CDR1 and CDR2 from the germline V gene are SEHNR and FQNEAQ (reference sequence). This CDR3 contains 15 residues. The J segment lost 6 bases and the V segment lost 5 bases, leaving 5 bases of the junction unmatched. The CDR3 is CASSPPGQGNSPLHF. CDR3 DNA sequence: TGTGCCAGCAGCCCCCCGGGACAGGGTAATTCACCCCTCCACTTT.

This rearrangement joins TRBV5-8 to TRBJ2-3; unclear D gene. Germline V lookup: CDR1 SGHTS, CDR2 YDEGEE. The CDR3 spans 15 residues. V lost 0 bases and J lost 4, with 12 bases in between. Here the CDR3 reads CASSLGKRRADTQYF. CDR3 coding DNA: TGTGCCAGCAGCTTGGGGAAGCGAAGAGCAGATACGCAGTATTTT.

The rearrangement links TRBV11-2 to TRBJ2-2; TRBD1 matches 8 bases. CDR3 size: 19 residues. From germline, CDR1 is SGHAT and CDR2 FQNNGV. V shed 4 bases and J 4 bases; nucleotides not matched to a gene: 17. CDR3 amino acids: CASSSLGGMQGASTGELFF. The CDR3 DNA follows: TGTGCCAGCAGCTCACTTGGGGGGATGCAGGGGGCTAGCACCGGGGAGCTGTTTTTT.

The J gene is TRBJ2-5, the V gene TRBV7-6; 9 bases agree with TRBD1. This CDR3 spans 14 amino acids. V lost 5 bases and J lost 5; bases outside the gene matches: 6. Per germline, CDR1 SGHVS and CDR2 FNYEAQ. CDR3 amino acids: CASSPGTGKETQYF. Written as DNA, the CDR3 is TGTGCCAGCAGCCCAGGGACAGGGAAGGAGACCCAGTACTTC.

The chain recombines TRBV6-4 with TRBJ2-3; D gene ambiguous. The CDR3 extends over 15 amino acids. V gave up 5 bases and J gave up 0 bases, with 12 bases separating them. From germline, CDR1 is MRHNA and CDR2 SNTAGT. The CDR3 loop is CASSPLTGSTDTQYF. CDR3 nucleotides: TGTGCCAGCAGTCCCCTGACTGGAAGCACAGATACGCAGTATTTT.